This TCR beta chain is drawn from a study of CD8+CD57+ T cells in acquired aplastic anemia. At the level of the study: Sorted cells (CD4+ and CD8+) yielded DNA amounts that averaged around 3.5 ug.

The patients chosen for sequencing had shown expansion of CD8+CD57+ cells (detected by flow cytometry). Genomic DNA templated the TCR beta VDJ and CDR3 profiling. Each CDR3 protein is one row after TCRdb ran MiXCR on the reads. This sample carries 250,000 to 300,000 distinct CDR3 sequences, under 65% of them seen once, and the ten largest clones take roughly 1.3%. General study results and limits: Some 31 CD8+ CDR3 sequences were shared between patients and controls.

Germline CDR1 is SGHVS and CDR2 is FQNEAQ. This CDR3 is 17 amino acids long. Trimming took 0 bases from V and 0 from J, leaving 12 bases between them. On this clonotype: Antigen specificity is unknown.

The chain is built from TRBV7-8 and TRBJ2-1, with D maybe TRBD1 (6 bases). This clonotype originated in a human donor with aplastic anemia. Sequenced material: sorted CD4+, CD8+, or CD8+CD57+ T cells (not recorded which) from PBMCs. The CDR3 DNA reads TGTGCCAGCAGCTTAGCCCCCGGGACAAGCTCCTACAATGAGCAGTTCTTC. Amino acid sequence: CASSLAPGTSSYNEQFF.